Included here is one T cell receptor (beta chain) sequence, with context. Its antigen remains unidentified. TCRdb passed the reads through MiXCR, listing each CDR3 protein once. The sample holds about 220,000 distinct CDR3 sequences, less than 50% seen once. Germline lookup yields CDR1 LNHDA and CDR2 SQIVND (reference sequence). After removal of 6 bases from V and 1 base from J, the junction contained 2 bases not matched to a gene. This CDR3 contains 13 residues. These data come from a study of T cell repertoires in cytomegalovirus infection. Study-wide context: Alongside well-studied HLA-B-restricted CMV epitopes, recently identified HLA-C-restricted CMV epitopes were also used.

The rearrangement links TRBV19 to TRBJ1-1; 7 bases match TRBD1. The receptor comes from a human donor in good health (CMV status not recorded). Some clones in this sample may be carry-over from other donors' samples. This material consisted of CD8+ T cells from cultured PBMCs, taken from culture after CMV antigen stimulation. CDR3 DNA: TGTGCCAGTAGCCAGGGGGAGAACACTGAAGCTTTCTTT. Translating gives CASSQGENTEAFF.